This T cell receptor (beta chain) was identified in a study of regulatory T cells in long-lasting Graves disease. CDR1 is MNHNS, CDR2 SASEGT, per germline. V gave up 6 bases and J gave up 4 bases, with 19 bases separating them. CDR3 size: 16 residues. This clonotype was seen ten or more times. With iRepertoire HTBI primers and Arm-PCR of CDR3 regions, TCR beta libraries were built. A single record per CDR3 protein comes from TCRdb applying MiXCR to the multiplex PCR reads. The sample shows approximately 500,000 distinct CDR3 sequences, roughly 21% of them seen only once. Time point meaning: persistent/refractory GD, antithyroid drugs over 5 years with positive TRAb. RNA isolated from PBMCs was used to make the TCR library.

Sequenced material: peripheral blood mononuclear cells (PBMCs), taken when the disease was refractory, from a patient treated with antithyroid drugs. The origin of this receptor is a female donor with Graves disease. This rearrangement joins TRBV6-1 to TRBJ1-5; D is possibly TRBD1 (5 bases). The DNA for the CDR3 is TGTGCCAGCAGACCAGACAGCTTTATTTTAAATCAGCCCCAGCATTTT. It encodes CASRPDSFILNQPQHF.